The 27 T cell receptor beta chains reported below all come from one sample, sequenced in a study of T cell changes during pregnancy in multiple sclerosis. Assay: immunoSEQ multiplex PCR; the TCRdb copy retains only in-frame clones and omits some. Counted here are roughly 90,000 clones, over 80% occurring once; the ten biggest clones make up 3.5% to 4.5%. Sequencing was performed on peripheral blood, taken in the first trimester of pregnancy. All receptors derive from a female donor with multiple sclerosis, enrolled in a pregnancy study.

The chain combines TRBV19 with TRBJ2-5, with TRBD2 identical over 7 bases. The CDR3 is 15 amino acids. V lost 3 bases and J lost 3; bases outside the gene matches: 7. Germline V gives CDR1 LNHDA, CDR2 SQIVND (reference sequence). The CDR3: CASSIIGAGKETQYF. CDR3 bases: TGTGCCAGTAGTATTATCGGAGCGGGGAAAGAGACCCAGTACTTC.

The chain joins TRBV19 to TRBJ2-3; 8 bases match TRBD1. CDR1 and CDR2 from the germline V gene are LNHDA and SQIVND (reference sequence). Germline trimming cut 3 bases from V and 5 bases from J; bases unmatched to any gene: 10. This CDR3 contains 16 residues. The CDR3 is CASSIRTGSSEDTQYF. As DNA, the CDR3 is TGTGCCAGTAGTATTCGGACAGGGTCAAGTGAAGATACGCAGTATTTT.

Written as DNA, the CDR3 is TGTGCCAGCAGCTTGCGAGACACTGAAGCTTTCTTT. It translates to CASSLRDTEAFF. V is TRBV5-5 and J is TRBJ1-1; the D is unclear. Germline CDR1 and CDR2: SGHKS and YYEKEE (reference sequence). The CDR3 extends over 12 amino acids. Trimming took 1 base from V and 3 from J, leaving 4 bases between them.

V and J are TRBV18 and TRBJ1-3, with 11 bases aligning to TRBD1. This CDR3 spans 21 amino acids. Germline trimming cut 4 bases from V and 0 bases from J; bases unmatched to any gene: 17. Looked up from germline, CDR1 is KGHSH and CDR2 is LQKENI. CDR3 DNA: TGTGCCAGCTCACGAAACCCCATCGGGACAGGGGGATCTATCTCTGGAAACACCATATATTTT. Its translation is CASSRNPIGTGGSISGNTIYF.

The V gene is TRBV6-5, the J gene TRBJ1-1, with TRBD1 matching 7 bases. The CDR3 length is 15 residues. CDR1 and CDR2 (germline): MNHEY, SVGAGI. Losses at the gene ends were 6 bases for V and 0 bases for J; bases not matched to a gene: 7. CDR3 DNA: TGTGCCAGCAGGTTACAGGGGACCGTGAACACTGAAGCTTTCTTT. Translated, it gives CASRLQGTVNTEAFF.

The chain has TRBV11-2 and TRBJ1-2; tentative D call: TRBD1 (6 bases). Trimming took off 3 bases at V and 7 bases at J, with 12 bases between the two ends. Looked up from germline, CDR1 is SGHAT and CDR2 is FQNNGV. This CDR3 spans 13 amino acids. This CDR3 is CASSFSQGGGYTF. The CDR3 nucleotides read TGTGCCAGCAGCTTTTCACAGGGCGGTGGCTACACCTTC.

This chain links TRBV15 with TRBJ1-5; a weak D match, TRBD1 (5 bases). Looked up from germline, CDR1 is LNHNV and CDR2 is YYDKDF (reference sequence). The CDR3 spans 15 residues. The ends were cut back, 0 bases at V and 3 bases at J, with 9 bases in the middle. In DNA, the CDR3 is TGTGCCACCAGCAGAGATATGGGGCTCAATCAGCCCCAGCATTTT. Its protein is CATSRDMGLNQPQHF.

The chain carries TRBV2 and TRBJ2-3; a possible D gene is TRBD2 (6 bases). V shed 6 bases and J shed 2 bases, with 15 bases lying between them. The CDR3 consists of 15 residues. Germline-derived CDR1 and CDR2 are SNHLY and FYNNEI. CDR3 nucleotides: TGTGCCAGCAGGGGTTGGGGGACTTCCACAGATACGCAGTATTTT. Translation: CASRGWGTSTDTQYF.

This sequence joins TRBV2 and TRBJ2-7; the match to TRBD2 covers 11 bases. The germline CDR1 and CDR2 sequences are SNHLY and FYNNEI. Trimming took 5 bases from V and 2 from J; bases not matched to a gene: 5. This CDR3 has 15 residues. Here the CDR3 reads CASSLTSGGTYEQYF. CDR3 bases: TGTGCCAGCAGTCTCACTAGCGGGGGCACCTACGAGCAGTACTTC.

In the case of this clone: Relative to the germline gene, one junction end is altered; a read error may explain this. The chain has TRBV7-9 and TRBJ2-1, with 11 positions matching TRBD2. The CDR3 is 15 amino acids. Looked up from germline, CDR1 is SEHNR and CDR2 is FQNEAQ (reference sequence). The CDR3 region has the DNA TGTGCCAGCAGGTTAGCGGGGGGGCACTCCAATGAGCAGTTCTTC. Its translation: CASRLAGGHSNEQFF.

The gene calls are TRBV7-8 and TRBJ2-7; 9 bases agree with TRBD1. CDR1 and CDR2 (germline): SGHVS, FQNEAQ. This CDR3 contains 16 residues. V shed 5 bases, J shed 2 bases, and the junction held 10 bases outside the gene matches. As DNA, the CDR3 is TGTGCCAGCAGCGGGCCCCGGGACAGGGTTGCCTACGAGCAGTACTTC. Protein product: CASSGPRDRVAYEQYF.

The chain recombines TRBV9 with TRBJ1-2; D not resolved. This CDR3 contains 15 residues. The V gene's germline CDR1 is SGDLS and CDR2 YYNGEE. V gave up 4 bases and J gave up 4 bases, with 17 bases separating them. Written as DNA, the CDR3 is TGTGCCAGCAGCTTCCTCCCGGCAGACACCTATGGCTACACCTTC. The encoded protein is CASSFLPADTYGYTF. The full variable domain, rest sourced from reference TRBV9 and TRBJ1-2, is DSGVTQTPKHLITATGQRVTLRCSPRSGDLSVYWYQQSLDQGLQFLIQYYNGEERAKGNILERFSAQQFPDLHSELNLSSLELGDSALYFCASSFLPADTYGYTFGSGTRLTVV.

The chain uses TRBV6-1 and TRBJ1-1, with D unclear. CDR3 length: 14 residues. V gave up 6 bases and J gave up 0 bases, with 11 bases separating them. Germline assignment: CDR1 MNHNS and CDR2 SASEGT. The CDR3: CASRTWELNTEAFF. As DNA, the CDR3 is TGTGCCAGCAGGACTTGGGAGTTGAACACTGAAGCTTTCTTT.

The V call is TRBV27, the J call TRBJ2-3, with 8 bases matching TRBD2. This CDR3 has 13 residues. Per the germline V gene, CDR1 is MNHEY and CDR2 is SMNVEV (reference sequence). V lost 4 bases and J lost 3; bases outside the gene matches: 0. The CDR3 sequence is CASSSGGTDTQYF. DNA of the CDR3: TGTGCCAGCAGTTCGGGGGGGACAGATACGCAGTATTTT.

V and J are TRBV19 and TRBJ2-1, with 7 bases matching TRBD1. The CDR3 has 15 amino acids. V dropped 1 base and J dropped 7; count of bases not matched to a gene: 7. Germline-derived CDR1 and CDR2 are LNHDA and SQIVND (reference sequence). The CDR3 DNA follows: TGTGCCAGTAGTATAGGTGGGCAGGGGGATAATGAGCAGTTCTTC. Its protein is CASSIGGQGDNEQFF.

The chain combines TRBV5-1 with TRBJ1-2; D is ambiguous. CDR3 length equals 12 residues. CDR1 and CDR2 (germline): SGHRS, YFSETQ. Deletions cut 2 bases from V and 7 bases from J, with 9 bases between. In DNA, the CDR3 is TGCGCCAGCAGCTTCGAGGGTGGTGGCTACACCTTC. Protein sequence: CASSFEGGGYTF.

The gene calls are TRBV2 and TRBJ1-2; 10 nucleotides match TRBD1. The germline V gene encodes CDR1 SNHLY and CDR2 FYNNEI. Trimming removed 2 bases from V and 7 bases from J; junction bases left unmatched: 10. This CDR3 is 16 amino acids long. The CDR3, as DNA: TGTGCCAGCAGTGAACAACCGGGACAGGGGATTCGTGGCTACACCTTC. Amino acid sequence: CASSEQPGQGIRGYTF.

This clone occurred a few times. The CDR3 nucleotides are TGTGCCAGCTTTGGAGGGAGGGTCCGAGCTAACTATGGCTACACCTTC. Amino acids: CASFGGRVRANYGYTF. The chain links TRBV2 to TRBJ1-2; D gene unclear. V gave up 8 bases and J gave up 0 bases, with 19 bases separating them. Per germline, CDR1 SNHLY and CDR2 FYNNEI. This CDR3 comprises 16 residues.

This chain links TRBV6-1 with TRBJ1-1; D call uncertain. The length of the CDR3 is 11 residues. Per the germline V gene, CDR1 is MNHNS and CDR2 is SASEGT. The ends were cut back, 8 bases at V and 5 bases at J, with 9 bases in the middle. CDR3 sequence reads: CASPGGTEAFF. CDR3 DNA: TGTGCCAGCCCGGGAGGAACTGAAGCTTTCTTT.

The chain's CDR3 is CSVRRESSYEQYF. CDR3 bases: TGCAGCGTTAGACGGGAGAGCTCCTACGAGCAGTACTTC. The gene calls are TRBV29-1 and TRBJ2-7; D is possibly TRBD2 (6 bases). The V end lost 5 bases, the J end lost 0 bases, and 11 bases lay between the germline ends. Per the germline V gene, CDR1 is SQVTM and CDR2 is ANQGSEA. The CDR3 loop spans 13 amino acids.

The rearrangement joins TRBV25-1 to TRBJ2-6; D might be TRBD2 (5 bases). The ends were cut back, 6 bases at V and 0 bases at J, with 9 bases in the middle. There are 15 residues in the CDR3. Germline V gene data show CDR1 as MGHDK and CDR2 as SYGVNS. CDR3 nucleotide sequence: TGTGCCAGCAGCGGACGGGGCTCTGGGGCCAACGTCCTGACTTTC. This translates into CASSGRGSGANVLTF. Supplemented by reference TRBV25-1 and TRBJ2-6, the full variable domain reads EADIYQTPRYLVIGTGKKITLECSQTMGHDKMYWYQQDPGMELHLIHYSYGVNSTEKGDLSSESTVSRIRTEHFPLTLESARPSHTSQYLCASSGRGSGANVLTFGAGSRLTVL.

CDR3 in DNA: TGTGCTAGTGGAAGAGGGACAGGGGGCTTGTACAATGAGCAGTTCTTC. Amino acids: CASGRGTGGLYNEQFF. The rearrangement uses TRBV12-5 and TRBJ2-1, with 12 bases fitting TRBD1. Germline CDR1 LGHNT, CDR2 FRNRAP. J lost 4 bases, V lost 6 bases, and 7 bases had no gene match. This CDR3 has 16 residues.

Only one count was recorded for this clone. This chain uses TRBV28 with TRBJ1-3, with D tentatively TRBD1 (5 bases). V was trimmed by 6 bases and J by 0 bases, leaving 12 bases between them. The CDR3 is 15 amino acids. Germline CDR1 and CDR2: MDHEN and SYDVKM. The CDR3 region is CASRAQGYSGNTIYF. CDR3 coding DNA: TGTGCCAGCAGGGCTCAGGGATACTCTGGAAACACCATATATTTT.

The chain links TRBV9 to TRBJ1-2; 7 bases are a match to TRBD1. Trimming at V came to 0 bases and at J to 3 bases, leaving 11 bases not matched to a gene. Germline-derived CDR1 and CDR2 are SGDLS and YYNGEE. The CDR3 extends over 17 amino acids. The CDR3 region is CASSVDLDRASDYGYTF. The CDR3 DNA reads TGTGCCAGCAGCGTAGACCTTGACAGGGCTTCGGACTATGGCTACACCTTC.

The sample holds a few counts of this clone. The chain employs TRBV2 and TRBJ1-1; D is unclear. Trimming took 6 bases from V and 0 from J, leaving 11 bases between them. The CDR3 contains 14 residues. Germline assignment: CDR1 SNHLY and CDR2 FYNNEI. DNA for the CDR3: TGTGCCAGCAGGAAGCGGTACATGAACACTGAAGCTTTCTTT. Amino acids: CASRKRYMNTEAFF.

The chain carries TRBV5-6 and TRBJ1-5, with a tentative D call TRBD1 (5 bases). Germline CDR1 is SGHDT and CDR2 is YYEEEE. V lost 8 bases, J lost 1 base, and 13 bases lay in between. This CDR3 region has 14 residues. For the CDR3, the DNA is TGTGCCAGTACCCCGCGGGGGAGCAATCAGCCCCAGCATTTT. Encoded protein: CASTPRGSNQPQHF.

CDR3 coding DNA: TGCGCCAGCAGTCCCAGGCAAAGCTCCTACGAGCAGTACTTC. This gives the protein CASSPRQSSYEQYF. This chain connects TRBV23-1 to TRBJ2-7; the D is unclear. Being an ORF, TRBV23-1 has a function that is uncertain. The CDR3 sequence is 14 residues long. The ends were cut back, 4 bases at V and 0 bases at J, with 10 bases in the middle.